The 14 T cell receptor beta chains below were found in one sample sequenced in a study of early T cells in non-severe SARS-CoV-2 infection. In TCRdb, the 5' RACE reads were re-called with MiXCR into one record per CDR3 protein. The sample consists of about 83,000 distinct CDR3 sequences, roughly 10% of them appearing once. Specimen: whole blood, collected at baseline. These receptors came from an adult who was a healthcare worker with PCR-confirmed SARS-CoV-2 infection or an uninfected control (not recorded which).

The chain carries TRBV5-8 and TRBJ2-7; D perhaps matches TRBD1 (6 bases). The CDR3 runs to 16 residues. Germline V gene sequence: CDR1 SGHTS, CDR2 YDEGEE. Trimming took 4 bases from V and 4 from J, leaving 21 bases between them. CDR3 loop: CASSARQGLGFYEQYF. The CDR3 DNA reads TGTGCCAGCAGCGCCAGGCAGGGGTTGGGTTTTTACGAGCAGTACTTC.

The V call is TRBV7-6, the J call TRBJ2-3; TRBD2 aligns across 10 bases. The CDR3 spans 16 residues. Losses at the gene ends were 5 bases for V and 6 bases for J; bases not matched to a gene: 11. The germline gives CDR1 SGHVS, CDR2 FNYEAQ. CDR3 residues: CASSPLAGEGEDTQYF. The CDR3 coding sequence is TGTGCCAGCAGCCCGCTAGCGGGAGAGGGAGAGGATACGCAGTATTTT.

A few counts support this clonotype. The germline gene is not matched at one end of the junction; a read error may be the cause. The J gene is TRBJ2-1, the V gene TRBV7-9; D possibly corresponds to TRBD2 (6 bases). Germline-derived CDR1 and CDR2 are SEHNR and FQNEAQ (reference sequence). This CDR3 is built from 14 residues. The CDR3 nucleotides are TGTGCCAGCAGCCCTCTAGCGACCCCCAATGAGCAGTCCTTC. Encoded protein: CASSPLATPNEQSF.

This clonotype came up many times. V usage is TRBV28 and J usage is TRBJ2-1; D may be TRBD2 (6 bases). The CDR3 totals 14 residues. The V end lost 7 bases, the J end lost 3 bases, and 13 bases lay between the germline ends. CDR1 and CDR2 from the germline V gene are MDHEN and SYDVKM. The CDR3, as DNA: TGTGCCAGCAAGGCGGGGTCTCACTACAATGAGCAGTTCTTC. It translates to CASKAGSHYNEQFF. The variable domain in full, with the rest retrieved from reference TRBV28 and TRBJ2-1, is DVKVTQSSRYLVKRTGEKVFLECVQDMDHENMFWYRQDPGLGLRLIYFSYDVKMKEKGDIPEGYSVSREKKERFSLILESASTNQTSMYLCASKAGSHYNEQFFGPGTRLTVL.

This clonotype was recorded many times. The rearrangement links TRBV13 to TRBJ2-7; D might be TRBD1 or TRBD2, each matching 7 bases. Germline assignment: CDR1 PRHDT and CDR2 FYEKMQ (reference sequence). V lost 3 bases to trimming and J lost 4 bases, with 13 bases between them. The CDR3 is made up of 14 amino acids. CDR3: CASSFQGGGYEQYF. The CDR3 region has the DNA TGTGCCAGCAGCTTTCAGGGGGGAGGGTACGAGCAGTACTTC.

Many counts were recorded for this clonotype. The rearrangement uses TRBV6-1 and TRBJ1-1; the D is unclear. Trimming cost V 2 bases and J 9 bases, with 25 bases left between them. The CDR3 sequence is 17 residues long. Germline lookup yields CDR1 MNHNS and CDR2 SASEGT. CDR3 DNA sequence: TGTGCCAGCAGTGAACGATGGATTTTTGAGACGTTGGTGCAAGCTTTCTTT. Protein sequence: CASSERWIFETLVQAFF.

This clonotype has just a few counts. The CDR3 sequence is CASRRPGDFYEQYF. Here the CDR3 DNA reads TGTGCCAGCAGGCGCCCTGGGGACTTCTACGAGCAGTACTTC. V is TRBV28 and J is TRBJ2-7, with D possibly matching TRBD2 (6 bases). Trimming pared 6 bases from V and 3 bases from J, leaving 15 bases between. This CDR3 contains 14 residues. Germline values: CDR1 MDHEN, CDR2 SYDVKM.

In its sample, this clonotype was seen a few times. The J gene is TRBJ1-5, the V gene TRBV12-3 or TRBV12-4, with a weak D call TRBD1 (6 bases). There are 18 residues in the CDR3. Deletions cut 6 bases from V and 2 bases from J, with 23 bases between. The CDR3, as DNA: TGTGCCAGCAGCGAGCCGCATAGGGGGGGGCGAGGCAATCAGCCCCAGCATTTT. This encodes CASSEPHRGGRGNQPQHF.

V and J are TRBV11-2 and TRBJ2-3; D gene unclear. The V and J ends lost 0 bases and 2 bases respectively, with 12 bases between them. Looked up from germline, CDR1 is SGHAT and CDR2 is FQNNGV. This CDR3 is 16 amino acids long. The CDR3 nucleotides read TGTGCCAGCAGCTTAGATAGGCAGACCCACACAGATACGCAGTATTTT. Translating it yields CASSLDRQTHTDTQYF.

The chain joins TRBV12-3 or TRBV12-4 to TRBJ2-5; D is undetermined. With 3 bases removed from V and 1 base from J, the gap between germline ends came to 6 bases. This CDR3 region has 13 residues. The DNA for the CDR3 is TGTGCCAGCAGTTTGAGTCCCCAAGAGACCCAGTACTTC. This gives the protein CASSLSPQETQYF.

This chain joins TRBV6-2 or TRBV6-3 and TRBJ2-1, with 7 bases identical to TRBD2. The CDR3 has 15 residues. Germline V CDR1 and CDR2: MNHEY, SVGEGT. Trimming took 4 bases from V and 9 from J; bases not matched to a gene: 12. In DNA, the CDR3 is TGTGCCAGCAGTTTCCTCAGTCGGGAGGTGGTTGAGCAGTTCTTC. It translates to CASSFLSREVVEQFF.

The chain has TRBV7-6 and TRBJ2-5, with 15 bases matching TRBD2. CDR1 SGHVS and CDR2 FNYEAQ come from the germline V gene. CDR3 length equals 18 residues. Germline trimming cut 1 base from V and 5 bases from J; bases unmatched to any gene: 8. This CDR3 reads CASSLGLLGLAGGETQYF. The DNA for the CDR3 is TGTGCCAGCAGCTTAGGGCTACTGGGACTAGCGGGAGGTGAGACCCAGTACTTC.

This clonotype was seen a few times. The chain employs TRBV28 and TRBJ2-3, with a tentative D call TRBD2 (7 bases). V lost 3 bases, J lost 4 bases, and 8 bases lay in between. The CDR3 runs to 13 residues. The germline V gene has CDR1 MDHEN and CDR2 SYDVKM. The DNA of the CDR3 is TGTGCCAGCAGTTTCGGGGGGCCAGATACGCAGTATTTT. Its protein product is CASSFGGPDTQYF.

The chain joins TRBV20-1 to TRBJ2-1, with D possibly TRBD2 on 6 matching bases. Trimming shortened V by 1 base and J by 8 bases, and 21 bases separated the two germline ends. The CDR3 contains 16 residues. The germline CDR1 and CDR2 sequences are DFQATT and SNEGSKA (reference sequence). The CDR3 loop reads CSARGERRVGMDEQFF. Here the CDR3 DNA reads TGCAGTGCTAGAGGGGAGAGGAGGGTCGGAATGGATGAGCAGTTCTTC.